The text below deals with one T cell receptor (beta chain). Its specificity is unknown. CDR3 size: 13 residues. V was clipped by 6 bases and J by 6 bases; unmatched bases: 6. Germline values: CDR1 MNHEY, CDR2 SVGAGI. Expressed TCRB transcripts got sequenced, as all isolated RNA was reverse transcribed. Clones were read by immunoSEQ multiplex PCR, and TCRdb kept only the in-frame ones, dropping some. Found here are more than 550,000 clones, around 15% of them singletons; the top ten hold 0.04%. These data belong to a study of beta chain features in type 1 diabetes. Study conclusions and caveats: There was a moderate but significant shortening of TCRB CDR3s in all four CD4+ subsets of Type 1 diabetes patients.

The V gene is TRBV6-5, the J gene TRBJ1-2; 8 bases map to TRBD1. This sequence was found in a man younger than 35 with type 1 diabetes. The sequenced sample was naive CD4+ T cells from blood. As DNA, the CDR3 is TGTGCCAGCAGCTGGCAGGGGGCCAATGGCTACACCTTC. It encodes CASSWQGANGYTF.